Following are 9 T cell receptor beta chains from one sample sequenced in a study of T cells in Graves' hyperthyroidism and ophthalmopathy. TCR beta CDR3 region amplification was performed from RNA transcripts. RT-PCR in the first round (using the HTBI primer set) targeted the TCR CDR3. TCRdb reprocessed the multiplex PCR reads via MiXCR and lists one record per CDR3 protein. This sample has approximately 270,000 distinct CDR3 sequences, with 13% to 15% found just once. Material: blood. Source of these receptors: a middle-aged woman with Graves' hyperthyroidism that later progressed to Graves' ophthalmopathy.

The rearrangement joins TRBV27 to TRBJ2-4, with D unresolved. This CDR3 comprises 14 residues. V was cut by 7 bases and J by 5 bases, with 15 bases left in between. Germline loops: CDR1 MNHEY, CDR2 SMNVEV (reference sequence). This chain's CDR3 is CASILSKKENIQYF. As DNA, the CDR3 is TGTGCCAGCATCCTATCCAAAAAGGAAAACATTCAGTACTTC.

In this sample, this clonotype turned up many times. This chain joins TRBV11-2 and TRBJ2-3; 9 bases are a match to TRBD2. Germline-derived CDR1 and CDR2 are SGHAT and FQNNGV. With V trimmed by 6 bases and J by 3 bases, 10 bases remained unmatched. The CDR3 is 16 amino acids. The CDR3 spells CASRGLAGFGTDTQYF. CDR3 DNA: TGTGCCAGCAGGGGCCTAGCGGGATTCGGTACAGATACGCAGTATTTT.

This clonotype was recorded at least ten times. The chain joins TRBV28 to TRBJ1-5; TRBD1 matches at 11 bases. V was pared by 3 bases and J by 6 bases, with 4 bases of the junction left unmatched. The CDR3 totals 15 residues. Germline values: CDR1 MDHEN, CDR2 SYDVKM. The CDR3 loop is CASSFRGTGGQPQHF. As DNA, the CDR3 is TGTGCCAGCAGTTTCAGGGGGACAGGGGGTCAGCCCCAGCATTTT.

This clonotype was seen at least ten times. The chain carries TRBV5-8 and TRBJ1-5; D ambiguous. V lost 0 bases, J lost 1 base, and 11 bases lay in between. The CDR3 is made up of 16 amino acids. The germline V gene encodes CDR1 SGHTS and CDR2 YDEGEE. For the CDR3, the DNA is TGTGCCAGCAGCTTGGCGGGGTACGGGAGCAATCAGCCCCAGCATTTT. As protein: CASSLAGYGSNQPQHF.

This clonotype was seen a single time. The V gene is TRBV28, the J gene TRBJ2-7, with D possibly being TRBD1 or TRBD2 (5 bases each). CDR1 and CDR2 from the germline V gene are MDHEN and SYDVKM. Trimming took off 5 bases at V and 2 bases at J, with 7 bases between the two ends. The CDR3 runs 12 residues. The CDR3 DNA is TGTGCCAGCAGTAGGGGACCCTACGAGCAGTACTTC. Encoded protein: CASSRGPYEQYF.

The chain joins TRBV28 to TRBJ1-5; D not certain. This CDR3 region has 12 residues. V was clipped by 8 bases and J by 5 bases, with 10 bases between them. From germline, CDR1 is MDHEN and CDR2 SYDVKM. The DNA of the CDR3 is TGTGCCAGCCATACCTTGGATCAGCCCCAGCATTTT. Translation: CASHTLDQPQHF.

Comments on this clonotype: A much larger clone lies a single base off, so this may be a read error. V gene TRBV12-3 or TRBV12-4 combines with J gene TRBJ1-5, with 7 bases fitting TRBD1. The CDR3 covers 15 residues. The DNA of the CDR3 is TGTGCCTGCAGTTTCCTCAGGGGGGTCAATCAGCCCCAGCATTTT. As protein: CACSFLRGVNQPQHF.

This clonotype was counted many times. This chain connects TRBV2 to TRBJ2-1, with D unclear. The germline V and J ends were trimmed by 7 bases and 10 bases, with 32 bases remaining between them. CDR3 length equals 18 residues. CDR1 and CDR2 from the germline V gene are SNHLY and FYNNEI. CDR3 DNA: TGTGCCAGCACCCCAATGTCGTGGCTAAAAAAAAATACCCAGGAGCAGTTCTTC. It is translated as CASTPMSWLKKNTQEQFF. Together with reference TRBV2 and TRBJ2-1, the CDR3 gives the full variable domain: EPEVTQTPSHQVTQMGQEVILRCVPISNHLYFYWYRQILGQKVEFLVSFYNNEISEKSEIFDDQFSVERPDGSNFTLKIRSTKLEDSAMYFCASTPMSWLKKNTQEQFFGPGTRLTVL.

V is TRBV2 and J is TRBJ2-5, with TRBD1 identical over 9 bases. Germline lookup yields CDR1 SNHLY and CDR2 FYNNEI. The ends lost 1 base at V and 4 bases at J; junction bases unmatched: 1. CDR3 length equals 14 residues. CDR3: CASSEVGQGETQYF. In DNA, the CDR3 is TGTGCCAGCAGTGAAGTGGGACAGGGAGAGACCCAGTACTTC.